The sequence of this T cell receptor beta chain was determined in a study of cytomegalovirus exposure and HLA in healthy donors. With 6 bases clipped from V and 9 bases from J, the junction kept 8 bases outside the gene matches. Germline lookup yields CDR1 MNHNY and CDR2 SVGAGI (reference sequence). This CDR3 is 13 amino acids long. Primers for the PCR totalled 60 Vbeta and 13 Jbeta. Libraries were prepared by immunoSEQ multiplex PCR; TCRdb keeps only in-frame clonotypes and omits some of them. The sample includes some 85,000 clones, over 60% of them seen just once. This clone has a handful of counts.

The source is a woman in her 40s in good health and CMV-seropositive. Sequencing was performed on PBMCs. The chain joins TRBV6-6 to TRBJ1-5; the match to TRBD1 covers 7 bases. The chain's CDR3 is CASSQDRLMPQHF. The CDR3 DNA reads as TGTGCCAGCAGCCAGGACAGGTTAATGCCCCAGCATTTT.